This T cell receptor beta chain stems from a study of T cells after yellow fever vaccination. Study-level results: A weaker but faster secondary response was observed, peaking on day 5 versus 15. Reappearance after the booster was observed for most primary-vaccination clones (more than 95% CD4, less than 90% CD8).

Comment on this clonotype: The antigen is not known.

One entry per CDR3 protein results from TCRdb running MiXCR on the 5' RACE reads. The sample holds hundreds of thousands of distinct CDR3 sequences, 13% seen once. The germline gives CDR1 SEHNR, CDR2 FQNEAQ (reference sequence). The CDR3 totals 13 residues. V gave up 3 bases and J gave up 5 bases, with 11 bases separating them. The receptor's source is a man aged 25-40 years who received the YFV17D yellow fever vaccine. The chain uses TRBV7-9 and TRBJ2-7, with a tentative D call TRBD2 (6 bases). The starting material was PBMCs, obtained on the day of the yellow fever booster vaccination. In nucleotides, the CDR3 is TGTGCCAGCAGCTTGGGGGGATCTGACGAGCAGTACTTC. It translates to CASSLGGSDEQYF.